A single sample is the source of the 8 T cell receptor beta chains below, sequenced in a study of molecular identifiers for immune sequencing clone quantification. TCRdb redid the calling of the PCR reads with MiXCR, one entry per CDR3 protein. Among over 35,000 distinct CDR3 sequences listed, approximately 24% were seen once. The sequenced sample was naive CD8+ T cells from blood, with Jurkat cell RNA spiked in. The subset is: FACS-sorted CD8+CD4-CCR7+CD45RA+ naive T cells. The receptors shown here come from a human donor in good health. Some libraries in this study had Jurkat cell RNA spiked in.

The chain has TRBV4-1 and TRBJ2-1; 9 nucleotides match TRBD2. The CDR3 has 19 amino acids. Germline V gene sequence: CDR1 MGHRA, CDR2 YSYEKL. The V segment lost 2 bases and the J segment 0 bases; nucleotides outside the gene matches: 11. CDR3 nucleotides: TGCGCCAGCAGCCAAAGTTCAAGCGGGGGGCCCCTCTCCTACAATGAGCAGTTCTTC. Translated: CASSQSSSGGPLSYNEQFF.

This clonotype was recorded at least ten times. The gene calls are TRBV5-6 and TRBJ1-1; D might be TRBD1 (5 bases). Trimming took 0 bases from V and 3 from J, leaving 12 bases between them. Germline loops: CDR1 SGHDT, CDR2 YYEEEE. The CDR3 consists of 15 residues. CDR3 region: CASSLGGGFDTEAFF. The CDR3 DNA sequence: TGTGCCAGCAGCTTGGGCGGGGGGTTCGACACTGAAGCTTTCTTT. Based on the CDR3 plus reference TRBV5-6 and TRBJ1-1, the full variable domain is DAGVTQSPTHLIKTRGQQVTLRCSPKSGHDTVSWYQQALGQGPQFIFQYYEEEERQRGNFPDRFSGHQFPNYSSELNVNALLLGDSALYLCASSLGGGFDTEAFFGQGTRLTVV.

This clonotype was picked up a small number of times. The chain recombines TRBV19 with TRBJ1-1; D is unclear. Germline V gives CDR1 LNHDA, CDR2 SQIVND (reference sequence). The CDR3 has 12 amino acids. With 4 bases removed from V and 3 bases from J, the gap between germline ends came to 6 bases. This CDR3 is CASSTGYTEAFF. DNA for the CDR3: TGTGCCAGTAGTACAGGATACACTGAAGCTTTCTTT.

Points on this clonotype: At one boundary the junction diverges from the germline segment, which might be a read error. The V and J genes are TRBV4-3 and TRBJ2-5, with 9 bases that match TRBD2. This CDR3 has 15 residues. Germline assignment: CDR1 LGHNA and CDR2 YSLEER. CDR3 sequence reads: CASSQGLAAQGTQYF. The CDR3 DNA sequence: TGCGCCAGCAGCCAAGGACTAGCGGCACAAGGGACCCAGTACTTC.

This clonotype showed up many times. The chain couples TRBV6-5 to TRBJ2-3, with 10 bases that match TRBD1. The germline gives CDR1 MNHEY, CDR2 SVGAGI. J gave up 5 bases and V 5 bases, and 7 bases lay outside the gene matches. The CDR3 totals 15 residues. The CDR3 reads CASSTVRTGGDTQYF. The CDR3 DNA reads TGTGCCAGCAGTACCGTACGGACAGGGGGAGATACGCAGTATTTT.

As for this clonotype: It may be a read error: a sequence one base away is much more abundant. V gene TRBV30 combines with J gene TRBJ1-1; TRBD1 might be the D (6 bases). The V end lost 5 bases, the J end lost 1 base, and 14 bases lay between the germline ends. This CDR3 contains 14 residues. Germline CDR1 is GTSNPN and CDR2 is SVGIG (reference sequence). CDR3 sequence reads: CAWVDQGPNTEAFF. The CDR3 DNA sequence: TGTGCCTGGGTGGACCAGGGGCCGAACACTGAAGCTTTCTTT.

In its sample, this clonotype was seen a few times. One base away lies a much larger clone, so this may be a sequencing read error. This chain connects TRBV28 to TRBJ2-3; maybe TRBD1 (5 bases). The CDR3 extends over 14 amino acids. V gave up 8 bases and J gave up 6 bases, with 18 bases separating them. CDR1 MDHEN and CDR2 SYDVKM come from the germline V gene. CDR3 sequence (DNA): TGTGCCAGCGACCGGACAAGGGGCCGGGATACGCAGTATTTT. This encodes CASDRTRGRDTQYF.

At least ten counts were recorded for this clonotype. The chain is built from TRBV6-2 or TRBV6-3 and TRBJ2-3, with TRBD2 matching 7 bases. This CDR3 spans 14 amino acids. V shed 7 bases, J shed 3 bases, and the junction held 7 bases outside the gene matches. From germline, CDR1 is MNHEY and CDR2 SVGEGT. The CDR3: CASTSGLGTDTQYF. The CDR3 DNA follows: TGTGCCAGCACCAGTGGACTAGGAACAGATACGCAGTATTTT.